The 12 T cell receptor beta chains below come from one sample, sequenced in a study of Ad26.COV2.S vaccination and SARS-CoV-2 variants. Treatment of the sample: roughly 18 received Ad26.COV2.S at low or high dose, single or two shots; 5 received placebo; per-sample allocation not given. Day 63 after the first injection of vaccine or placebo was the sampling time. The assay was immunoSEQ multiplex PCR, and TCRdb's table has in-frame clones only and misses some. This sample carries some 460,000 clones, 89% of them seen once, and the ten largest clones take around 1.6%. The source was peripheral blood, collected in a trial of Ad26.COV2.S vaccine versus placebo. Receptors originate from a person between 18 and 65 years old who received the Ad26.COV2.S COVID-19 vaccine or a placebo.

The chain carries TRBV30 and TRBJ2-7, with TRBD2 matching over 7 bases. The CDR3 runs to 14 residues. The V segment lost 2 bases and the J segment 2 bases; nucleotides outside the gene matches: 6. Germline lookup yields CDR1 GTSNPN and CDR2 SVGIG (reference sequence). The CDR3 region is CAWSPGGPTYEQYF. The CDR3, as DNA: TGTGCCTGGAGTCCGGGGGGTCCGACCTACGAGCAGTACTTC.

The chain joins TRBV30 to TRBJ1-2; D uncertain. Germline CDR1 is GTSNPN and CDR2 is SVGIG (reference sequence). The germline V and J ends were trimmed by 7 bases and 6 bases, with 15 bases remaining between them. The CDR3 consists of 12 residues. The CDR3, as DNA: TGTGCCTCCCGGAAGGGATTGAATGGCTACACCTTC. It translates to CASRKGLNGYTF.

This rearrangement joins TRBV18 to TRBJ2-2, with 9 bases matching TRBD1. Trimming took 2 bases from V and 3 from J; bases not matched to a gene: 7. CDR1 and CDR2 from the germline V gene are KGHSH and LQKENI. The CDR3 consists of 17 residues. Here the CDR3 reads CASSPASGQGYTGELFF. CDR3 DNA sequence: TGTGCCAGCTCACCAGCGTCGGGACAGGGATACACCGGGGAGCTGTTTTTT.

This clone was seen more than once but under ten times. V and J are TRBV4-3 and TRBJ1-3; D unclear. CDR1 and CDR2 from the germline V gene are LGHNA and YSLEER. V dropped 0 bases and J dropped 0 bases, with 9 bases sitting between them. CDR3 length equals 16 residues. The DNA of the CDR3 is TGCGCCAGCAGCCAAGACACGGCGAACTCTGGAAACACCATATATTTT. Encoded protein: CASSQDTANSGNTIYF.

The chain links TRBV18 to TRBJ2-2; D perhaps matches TRBD2 (6 bases). The germline V and J ends were trimmed by 3 bases and 6 bases, with 14 bases remaining between them. In germline, CDR1 is KGHSH, CDR2 LQKENI. This CDR3 is 15 amino acids long. The CDR3 here is CASSPGGDAAGELFF. CDR3 in DNA: TGTGCCAGCTCACCCGGCGGGGACGCGGCCGGGGAGCTGTTTTTT.

V gene TRBV28 combines with J gene TRBJ1-2, with 7 bases matching TRBD1. Per germline, CDR1 MDHEN and CDR2 SYDVKM. CDR3 length: 17 amino acids. The junction had 14 bases not matched to a gene; V was cut back by 6 bases and J by 1 base. The CDR3 DNA sequence: TGTGCCAGCAGACAGGAACGAAAGGGGGCGAGTAACTATGGCTACACCTTC. It translates to CASRQERKGASNYGYTF.

The rearrangement joins TRBV6-5 to TRBJ1-5, with 11 nucleotides matching TRBD1. Germline CDR1 reads MNHEY; CDR2 reads SVGAGI. There are 15 residues in the CDR3. Trimming took 6 bases from V and 4 from J; bases not matched to a gene: 5. CDR3 loop: CASSPRDRGNQPQHF. CDR3 bases: TGTGCCAGCAGCCCGAGGGACAGGGGGAATCAGCCCCAGCATTTT.

This chain connects TRBV27 to TRBJ2-7, with TRBD2 as a possible D gene (5 bases). In germline, CDR1 is MNHEY, CDR2 SMNVEV (reference sequence). The CDR3 totals 16 residues. The V gene lost 0 bases and the J gene lost 0 bases, with 12 bases spanning the gap. CDR3 nucleotides: TGTGCCAGCAGTTTATCAGGACTCCTGGGCTCCTACGAGCAGTACTTC. Its protein product is CASSLSGLLGSYEQYF.

V gene TRBV30 combines with J gene TRBJ2-1; 10 bases are shared with TRBD2. V was pared by 2 bases and J by 4 bases, with 2 bases of the junction left unmatched. Germline V lookup: CDR1 GTSNPN, CDR2 SVGIG (reference sequence). The CDR3 is made up of 14 amino acids. In nucleotides, the CDR3 is TGTGCCTGGAGTTGGACTAGCGGTTACAATGAGCAGTTCTTC. Translating it yields CAWSWTSGYNEQFF.

Points on this clone: The CDR3 ends on some other residue instead of the conserved phenylalanine or tryptophan, so this is likely a read error. No DNA is shown, since the ends of the CDR3 on it are uncertain; the CDR3 is the one TCRdb lists. The CDR3 loop reads CATIEWYLLL. The J gene is TRBJ1-2, the V gene TRBV24-1. The CDR3 has 10 residues if both end residues are counted. CDR1 KGHDR and CDR2 SFDVKD come from the germline V gene.

This sequence joins TRBV10-3 and TRBJ1-4; tentative D call: TRBD1 (6 bases). The V gene's germline CDR1 is ENHRY and CDR2 SYGVKD. The V and J ends lost 4 bases and 8 bases respectively, with 11 bases between them. CDR3 length: 13 amino acids. This CDR3 reads CAISGGTREKLFF. The CDR3 DNA reads TGTGCCATCAGTGGGGGGACACGAGAAAAACTGTTTTTT.

V usage is TRBV6-5 and J usage is TRBJ2-7; 14 bases align to TRBD2. Germline V gives CDR1 MNHEY, CDR2 SVGAGI. V dropped 0 bases and J dropped 7; count of bases not matched to a gene: 5. The CDR3 has 16 amino acids. Written as DNA, the CDR3 is TGTGCCAGCAGTTACTCAGGACTAGCGGGAGGCCGGGAGCAGTACTTC. Translated, it gives CASSYSGLAGGREQYF.